Sequencing of this T cell receptor beta chain was carried out in a study of blood T cell repertoires in COVID-19. The CDR3 is made up of 13 amino acids. V was pared by 5 bases and J by 2 bases, with 10 bases between. Libraries were prepared by immunoSEQ multiplex PCR; TCRdb keeps only in-frame clonotypes and omits some of them. The sample has some 130,000 clones; roughly 90% are singletons. This clonotype originated in a man aged 60 to 69 with COVID-19, enrolled during active disease. The gene calls are TRBV12-3 or TRBV12-4 and TRBJ2-7; the D gene is possibly TRBD1 (6 bases). The source material was peripheral blood. The DNA of the CDR3 is TGTGCCAGCAGTCGGACAGCCACCTACGAGCAGTACTTC. Translating it yields CASSRTATYEQYF.